These 28 T cell receptor beta chains originate from one sample sequenced in a study of T cell responses to AZD1222 COVID-19 vaccine. Some clones are missing from TCRdb's copy, which holds only in-frame ones; the method was immunoSEQ multiplex PCR. The profile covers 150,000 to 200,000 clones, with roughly 93% appearing a single time and approximately 4% taken by the ten largest. The sample consisted of peripheral blood, taken on day 0 of AZD1222 vaccination. These receptors were taken from an adult in good health.

The genes are TRBV9 and TRBJ1-4; D is unclear. Trimming removed 3 bases from V and 2 bases from J, with 8 bases in between. CDR1 and CDR2 (germline): SGDLS, YYNGEE. The CDR3 runs to 14 residues. The CDR3 is CASSATGTNEKLFF. The CDR3 coding sequence is TGTGCCAGCAGCGCGACCGGGACTAATGAAAAACTGTTTTTT.

This chain connects TRBV6-1 to TRBJ2-7, with D possibly matching TRBD1 (5 bases). This CDR3 has 15 amino acids. V was pared by 3 bases and J by 4 bases, with 16 bases between. Per germline, CDR1 MNHNS and CDR2 SASEGT. The CDR3 loop is CASSDRMQGGYEQYF. CDR3 nucleotide sequence: TGTGCCAGCAGTGATCGAATGCAGGGTGGGTACGAGCAGTACTTC.

The chain joins TRBV10-2 to TRBJ2-7; no clear D. Per the germline V gene, CDR1 is WSHSY and CDR2 is SAAADI. The CDR3 spans 13 residues. Trimming pared 8 bases from V and 3 bases from J, leaving 14 bases between. This CDR3 reads CASGVSQIYEQYF. CDR3 nucleotides: TGCGCCAGCGGAGTTTCACAGATCTACGAGCAGTACTTC.

The J gene is TRBJ2-3, the V gene TRBV7-9, with D uncertain. This CDR3 has 15 amino acids. The V and J ends lost 4 bases and 1 base respectively, with 12 bases between them. The germline V gene has CDR1 SEHNR and CDR2 FQNEAQ (reference sequence). CDR3: CASSSLQLRTDTQYF. CDR3 nucleotides: TGTGCCAGCAGCTCCCTTCAGTTACGCACAGATACGCAGTATTTT.

The genes are TRBV5-1 and TRBJ1-5; TRBD1 is a possible D gene (5 bases). CDR1 SGHRS and CDR2 YFSETQ come from the germline V gene. CDR3 size: 13 residues. With 2 bases removed from V and 3 bases from J, the gap between germline ends came to 6 bases. CDR3 sequence (DNA): TGCGCCAGCAGCTTCGGGGCCAATCAGCCCCAGCATTTT. Its translation: CASSFGANQPQHF.

This rearrangement joins TRBV13 to TRBJ1-2; 9 bases are a match to TRBD1. V trimming: 3 bases; J trimming: 7 bases; junction bases outside the gene matches: 9. The CDR3 contains 15 residues. Germline CDR1 is PRHDT and CDR2 is FYEKMQ (reference sequence). The CDR3 sequence: CASSFPPQGALGYTF. Here the CDR3 DNA reads TGTGCCAGCAGCTTCCCCCCACAGGGGGCGCTTGGCTACACCTTC.

This sequence joins TRBV27 and TRBJ2-7; D gene unclear. V dropped 2 bases and J dropped 4 bases, with 18 bases sitting between them. This CDR3 has 16 amino acids. Germline CDR1 and CDR2: MNHEY and SMNVEV (reference sequence). The CDR3 reads CASSLSFVASTYEQYF. The DNA for the CDR3 is TGTGCCAGCAGTTTAAGCTTTGTGGCGAGTACTTACGAGCAGTACTTC.

The chain links TRBV30 to TRBJ1-1; tentatively, D is TRBD1 (5 bases). The ends were cut back, 3 bases at V and 1 base at J, with 9 bases in the middle. The CDR3 sequence is 13 residues long. Germline loops: CDR1 GTSNPN, CDR2 SVGIG (reference sequence). DNA for the CDR3: TGTGCCTGGAGGGGGGGAGGGAACACTGAAGCTTTCTTT. Translated, it gives CAWRGGGNTEAFF.

The chain has TRBV7-9 and TRBJ1-5, with D maybe TRBD1 (5 bases). The CDR3 length is 14 residues. Germline CDR1 SEHNR, CDR2 FQNEAQ (reference sequence). V was clipped by 0 bases and J by 4 bases, with 7 bases between them. For the CDR3, the DNA is TGTGCCAGCAGCTTAGCTTACAGGAATCAGCCCCAGCATTTT. Translating gives CASSLAYRNQPQHF.

J is TRBJ1-5 and V is TRBV11-2; D call uncertain. This CDR3 contains 13 residues. The germline V gene encodes CDR1 SGHAT and CDR2 FQNNGV. The germline V and J ends were trimmed by 1 base and 4 bases, with 5 bases remaining between them. CDR3 protein: CASSLGPNQPQHF. The CDR3 nucleotides read TGTGCCAGCAGCTTAGGGCCTAATCAGCCCCAGCATTTT.

The chain combines TRBV5-1 with TRBJ2-7; D is perhaps TRBD1 or TRBD2 (5 bases each). Trimming took off 4 bases at V and 6 bases at J, with 14 bases between the two ends. The length of the CDR3 is 13 residues. Germline V lookup: CDR1 SGHRS, CDR2 YFSETQ. CDR3 nucleotide sequence: TGCGCCAGCAGCGCCAGGGACCCTTCCGAGCAGTACTTC. This gives the protein CASSARDPSEQYF.

The chain recombines TRBV5-4 with TRBJ1-1; 7 positions agree with TRBD1. Germline V gives CDR1 SGHNT, CDR2 YYREEE (reference sequence). With 5 bases clipped from V and 1 base from J, the junction kept 5 bases outside the gene matches. This CDR3 region has 14 residues. CDR3 residues: CASRRDSQNTEAFF. The CDR3 DNA is TGTGCCAGCAGACGGGACAGCCAGAACACTGAAGCTTTCTTT.

This clone occurred once. Relative to the germline gene, one junction end is altered; a read error may explain this. The rearrangement links TRBV7-9 to TRBJ2-1; D is unresolved. The germline V gene encodes CDR1 SEHNR and CDR2 FQNEAQ (reference sequence). This CDR3 has 11 residues. The CDR3 sequence: CASSFTVPALF. The CDR3 DNA sequence: TGTGCCAGCAGCTTTACCGTGCCAGCCCTCTTC.

The chain uses TRBV24-1 and TRBJ2-2; no reliable D call. V was cut by 3 bases and J by 0 bases, with 7 bases left in between. The length of the CDR3 is 15 residues. Looked up from germline, CDR1 is KGHDR and CDR2 is SFDVKD. The DNA of the CDR3 is TGTGCCACCAGTGATCCACAGTCGAACACCGGGGAGCTGTTTTTT. It encodes CATSDPQSNTGELFF.

The table lists this clone with a count of one. DNA for the CDR3: TGTGCCAGCAGCCAAGTGTGGACGACTGAAGCTTTCTTT. As protein: CASSQVWTTEAFF. The V gene is TRBV14, the J gene TRBJ1-1; no clear D. The CDR3 totals 13 residues. CDR1 and CDR2 from the germline V gene are SGHDN and FVKESK. V was shortened by 1 base and J by 5 bases, with 8 bases between the two germline ends.

The chain carries TRBV7-9 and TRBJ1-4, with 9 bases aligning to TRBD1. The CDR3 has 15 residues. Germline assignment: CDR1 SEHNR and CDR2 FQNEAQ (reference sequence). After removal of 0 bases from V and 4 bases from J, the junction contained 0 bases not matched to a gene. CDR3 region: CASSLATGGNEKLFF. CDR3 nucleotide sequence: TGTGCCAGCAGCTTAGCGACAGGGGGTAATGAAAAACTGTTTTTT.

The chain joins TRBV11-1 to TRBJ2-1, with unresolved D. The germline gives CDR1 SGHAT, CDR2 FQDESV (reference sequence). The ends were cut back, 5 bases at V and 0 bases at J, with 8 bases in the middle. The CDR3 contains 14 residues. The CDR3 spells CASSLSSSYNEQFF. The CDR3 coding sequence is TGTGCCAGCAGCCTGTCGAGCTCCTACAATGAGCAGTTCTTC.

V and J are TRBV7-8 and TRBJ1-2; D not certain. V lost 1 base and J 7 bases, leaving 10 bases between the germline ends. This CDR3 comprises 13 residues. Germline assignment: CDR1 SGHVS and CDR2 FQNEAQ. CDR3 DNA sequence: TGTGCCAGCAGCTTAGTGAAGGGTGGTGGCTACACCTTC. It translates to CASSLVKGGGYTF. The whole variable domain, remainder taken from reference TRBV7-8 and TRBJ1-2, is GAGVSQSPRYKVAKRGQDVALRCDPISGHVSLFWYQQALGQGPEFLTYFQNEAQLDKSGLPSDRFFAERPEGSVSTLKIQRTQQEDSAVYLCASSLVKGGGYTFGSGTRLTVV.

The gene calls are TRBV5-1 and TRBJ2-7, with 8 bases that match TRBD1. The CDR3 loop spans 14 amino acids. Trimming removed 0 bases from V and 7 bases from J; junction bases left unmatched: 6. The germline V gene encodes CDR1 SGHRS and CDR2 YFSETQ. CDR3 region: CASSLEQGVGEQYF. The CDR3, as DNA: TGCGCCAGCAGCTTGGAACAGGGGGTAGGGGAGCAGTACTTC.

This sequence joins TRBV24-1 and TRBJ2-5; unclear D gene. Trimming took 3 bases from V and 2 from J, leaving 3 bases between them. Per the germline V gene, CDR1 is KGHDR and CDR2 is SFDVKD. The CDR3 is made up of 12 amino acids. CDR3 loop: CATSDPQETQYF. CDR3 DNA sequence: TGTGCCACCAGTGATCCTCAAGAGACCCAGTACTTC.

The V gene is TRBV7-2, the J gene TRBJ1-2; 8 nucleotides match TRBD1. This CDR3 has 14 amino acids. The trim removed 6 bases at V and 4 bases at J, leaving 7 bases unmatched. Germline CDR1 reads SGHTA; CDR2 reads FQGNSA. The DNA of the CDR3 is TGTGCCAGCAGACCTGACAGGGGTAGCTATGGCTACACCTTC. Translated, it gives CASRPDRGSYGYTF.

The table lists this clone with a count of one. The chain has TRBV27 and TRBJ2-7, with TRBD1 identical over 7 bases. J was trimmed by 1 base and V by 2 bases; bases with no gene match: 5. The CDR3 has 15 amino acids. Per the germline V gene, CDR1 is MNHEY and CDR2 is SMNVEV (reference sequence). The CDR3 region is CASSLRDSGSYEQYF. The CDR3 nucleotides read TGTGCCAGCAGTTTAAGGGACAGTGGGTCCTACGAGCAGTACTTC.

This chain links TRBV5-5 with TRBJ1-2, with TRBD1 identical over 9 bases. CDR3 length: 15 residues. Looked up from germline, CDR1 is SGHKS and CDR2 is YYEKEE (reference sequence). Trimming took 0 bases from V and 7 from J; bases not matched to a gene: 7. CDR3 bases: TGTGCCAGCAGCTTGGCCGGGACAGGGTGGGGTGGCTACACCTTC. Encoded protein: CASSLAGTGWGGYTF.

The chain combines TRBV4-1 with TRBJ1-6, with 7 bases lining up with TRBD1. There are 18 residues in the CDR3. V lost 2 bases and J lost 2; bases outside the gene matches: 9. CDR1 is MGHRA, CDR2 YSYEKL, per germline. CDR3 in amino acids: CASSQSGQVGTYNSPLHF. CDR3 bases: TGCGCCAGCAGCCAAAGCGGACAGGTCGGGACCTATAATTCACCCCTCCACTTT.

The chain has TRBV6-5 and TRBJ2-7; D gene unclear. The V end lost 10 bases, the J end lost 3 bases, and 19 bases lay between the germline ends. Looked up from germline, CDR1 is MNHEY and CDR2 is SVGAGI. CDR3 length equals 14 residues. CDR3 nucleotides: TGTGCCACCCGGCCACAGTCCTTCCTCTACGAGCAGTACTTC. Protein product: CATRPQSFLYEQYF.

This chain uses TRBV3-1 (or the pseudogene TRBV3-2) with TRBJ1-2; 7 positions agree with TRBD1. J lost 3 bases, V lost 2 bases, and 12 bases had no gene match. This CDR3 has 17 residues. Germline CDR1 is LGHDT and CDR2 is YNNKEL (reference sequence). CDR3 DNA: TGTGCCAGCAGCCAATCCGCGACAGGGACTATTGACTATGGCTACACCTTC. Its translation: CASSQSATGTIDYGYTF.

The gene calls are TRBV5-6 and TRBJ2-7; D not certain. The V and J ends lost 2 bases and 2 bases respectively, with 14 bases between them. The germline V gene has CDR1 SGHDT and CDR2 YYEEEE. There are 15 residues in the CDR3. Here the CDR3 reads CASSFVSSEPYEQYF. CDR3 nucleotides: TGTGCCAGCAGCTTCGTAAGCTCCGAACCCTACGAGCAGTACTTC. The whole variable domain, filled in from reference TRBV5-6 and TRBJ2-7, reads DAGVTQSPTHLIKTRGQQVTLRCSPKSGHDTVSWYQQALGQGPQFIFQYYEEEERQRGNFPDRFSGHQFPNYSSELNVNALLLGDSALYLCASSFVSSEPYEQYFGPGTRLTVT.

The J gene is TRBJ2-1, the V gene TRBV27; TRBD2 matches 15 bases. The germline V gene encodes CDR1 MNHEY and CDR2 SMNVEV (reference sequence). The CDR3 loop spans 16 amino acids. The junction had 5 bases not matched to a gene; V was cut back by 6 bases and J by 5 bases. The CDR3 coding sequence is TGTGCCAGCAGAAAGGGACTAGCGGGAGGTAACAATGAGCAGTTCTTC. It encodes CASRKGLAGGNNEQFF.